The T cell receptor (beta chain) under discussion was sequenced for a study of shared clonotypes between healthy human individuals (dated by TCRdb to 2020 to 2021). Context from the whole study: The cohort comprised a couple of women and a few men aged 18 to 49 years. To estimate repertoire size and how much clonotypes are shared between individuals, the study performed deep sequencing of blood TCR repertoires from roughly five healthy adults. Between about 0.85 and 8.9 billion PBMCs per donor were obtained by leukapheresis. To increase sequencing depth and limit assay-specific biases, TCR repertoire library preparation and sequencing were carried out by different laboratories using diverse techniques. For each donor, CD4 naive and CD4 memory were each given three plates, CD8 naive was given two plates, and CD8 memory was given one plate. Beyond this particular receptor, the publication reports: Incomplete sequencing was indicated by rarefaction of sorted-subset datasets, despite the large sequencing depth. About 4.5% of naive CD4, 3.5% of naive CD8, 2.3% of memory CD4, and about 0.4% of memory CD8 clonotypes were shared across a few donors. Naive subsets generally had larger estimated clonotype richness than memory subsets did. Sampling was limited to blood, and TCR repertoires in tissue likely differ from TCR repertoires in blood. Because the study included a small number of donors, the genetic and exposure-history diversity represented was limited. Higher generation probabilities were observed for clonotypes shared by all four sorted-subset donors than for non-shared clonotypes. Pairwise subsampling indicated that sequencing depth was expected to affect the degree of clonotype sharing among donors.

Using the deep immunoSEQ assay, TCR CDR3 regions were amplified from genomic DNA by multiplex PCR. Extracted genomic DNA from each cell subset was distributed evenly across all wells of several immunoSEQ 96-well plates, and each plate was treated as a replicate. For sorted subsets, roughly 200 ng of genomic DNA, equivalent to about 30,000 T cell genomes, went into each replicate PCR. Purified libraries were quantified with a Qubit 3.0 fluorometer, sized on a Bioanalyzer 2100, and re-quantified with the KAPA Library Quantification kit. A separate single-read 150-cycle Illumina NextSeq 550 flow cell was used to sequence each immunoSEQ 96-well plate. Under the source paper's analysis protocol: Because the immunoSEQ output held only junctional sequences and lacked quality scores, the filtering could not match the filtering applied to full-length reads. Sequences were annotated with PyIR, a Python wrapper for IgBLAST v1.9, using IMGT germline references to assign V/J genes and CDR3. Reads were removed for weak V/J assignments (E-value above 1e-6), missing CDR3, stop codons, out-of-frame junctions, or ambiguous translated residues. V3J clonotypes were defined by identical inferred V gene, J gene, and CDR3 amino acid sequence. The percentage overlap between two repertoires was calculated by dividing the number of shared unique clonotypes by the size of the smaller repertoire. Richness of each repertoire was evaluated using RTK rarefaction, the Chao1 estimator, and Recon v2.1 estimates of unobserved clonotypes. OLGA was used to compute generation probabilities for all TCRbeta clonotypes that the gDNA method yielded from a handful of donors. TCRdb obtained this table from immuneACCESS and retained in-frame rearrangements with V and J assigned. These tables miss some clones; where compared with another copy, unresolved V genes account for less than half of the shortfall, and the remainder is unexplained. D and trimming come from the DNA, and the V and J calls and clone size come from that table. The sample profile shows millions of clones; around 95% of them were found once. The leading ten clones occupy under 0.15% of the sample.

As for this clone: Its antigen specificity is not known. No much larger clonotype is one base removed from it; base qualities were not supplied.

Reading from cysteine to phenylalanine, the CDR3 counts 15 amino acids. The read is trimmed to its CDR3 DNA, 45 bases read in frame from base 1. According to the germline V gene, CDR1 reads KGHSH and CDR2 reads LQKENI. The V and J ends are trimmed by 2 bases and 0 bases, leaving 11 bases between them. The donors were healthy, HIV-negative adults with no recently reported acute infections or vaccinations. All donors were Caucasian adults living in Nashville, Tennessee, USA. CD4+ T cells were enriched by magnetic negative selection, after which naive cells were positively selected on CD45RA and the negative fraction was taken as the memory subset. After blood collection by leukapheresis, PBMCs were isolated using Ficoll-Histopaque density gradient centrifugation and then cryopreserved in the vapor phase of liquid nitrogen. Purity and quantity of every magnetically sorted T cell population were checked by analytical flow cytometry. Each sorted fraction had its genomic DNA isolated and then quantified by UV absorbance on a Nanodrop 2000c.

Sequencing was performed on naive CD4+ T cells sorted from blood. In the paper's terms, the cell subset or site label means: CD45RA+ positively selected. This TCR was recovered from a man aged 18-30 years in good health. The chain is made from TRBV18 and TRBJ2-7; the D assignment is uncertain and may be TRBD1 or TRBD2, with 5 bases supporting each. The CDR3 region has the sequence CASSPAGGYSYEQYF. The nucleotide sequence reads as follows: TGTGCCAGCTCACCAGCTGGGGGTTACTCCTACGAGCAGTACTTC. Outside the CDR3, residues come from the reference TRBV18 and TRBJ2-7 proteins, so the full variable domain is: NAGVMQNPRHLVRRRGQEARLRCSPMKGHSHVYWYRQLPEEGLKFMVYLQKENIIDESGMPKERFSAEFPKEGPSILRIQQVVRGDSAAYFCASSPAGGYSYEQYFGPGTRLTVT.